This entry is about one T cell receptor beta chain. The antigen remains undetermined. The source of the sample is a study of vaccination effects on CD4 cells after COVID-19. For the study at large: Participants got two doses of BNT162b2 or mRNA-1273 vaccine. Peptides at about 9.9 ug/ml and IL-2 at around 9.3 IU/ml were added to 1.5 million to 2 million PBMC per well. Study outcomes and limitations: Marked contraction was observed in infection-induced and vaccine-induced clones late after vaccination.

Germline loops: CDR1 MNHNS, CDR2 SASEGT. The V end lost 2 bases, the J end lost 0 bases, and 10 bases lay between the germline ends. The CDR3 spans 15 residues. CD4+ T cells were isolated after less than 13 days of culture. Cultures got half-medium changes with IL-2 on days 3 and 7. Only in-frame clones appear in the TCRdb table, and some are missing; sequencing was by immunoSEQ multiplex PCR. The sample records around 56,000 clones, approximately 80% being singletons. The rearrangement uses TRBV6-1 and TRBJ1-1, with D perhaps TRBD1 (5 bases). The receptor was isolated from a human donor who received a COVID-19 vaccine. Material: CD4+ T cells from PBMCs cultured without peptide, obtained before COVID-19 vaccination. Written as DNA, the CDR3 is TGTGCCAGCAGTGAAAGCGGGGGATTGAACACTGAAGCTTTCTTT. Translated, it gives CASSESGGLNTEAFF.